Each of the 25 T cell receptor beta chains below was sequenced from the same sample in a study of T-cell reconstitution after alpha-beta-depleted transplantation in children. The library targeted TCRbeta and was prepared with unique molecular identifiers. Via MiXCR, TCRdb re-called the PCR reads, giving one row per CDR3 protein. The sample consists of a few hundred thousand distinct CDR3 sequences, approximately 10% of them appearing once. The sample consisted of PBMCs from the stem cell graft donor, taken from the stem cell graft. The receptor source for this set is a human donor who donated a stem cell graft to a child with acute myeloid leukemia.

This clonotype was recorded a few times. J is TRBJ1-2 and V is TRBV13; D may be TRBD1 (6 bases). This CDR3 spans 16 amino acids. The germline gives CDR1 PRHDT, CDR2 FYEKMQ (reference sequence). V dropped 5 bases and J dropped 8 bases, with 24 bases sitting between them. CDR3: CASSQRDRSRLWGYTF. The CDR3 region has the DNA TGTGCCAGCAGCCAGCGAGACAGGAGCCGACTCTGGGGCTACACCTTC.

The V gene is TRBV6-2 or TRBV6-3, the J gene TRBJ2-1; D not resolved. The V end was cut by 2 bases, the J end by 1 base, with 12 bases between. This CDR3 region has 16 residues. CDR1 MNHEY and CDR2 SVGEGT come from the germline V gene. The CDR3 DNA sequence: TGTGCCAGCAGTTACAGGGCCGCAGGTTCCTACAATGAGCAGTTCTTC. Protein sequence: CASSYRAAGSYNEQFF.

The rearrangement joins TRBV7-2 to TRBJ1-6, with D perhaps matching TRBD1 (5 bases). The germline V gene has CDR1 SGHTA and CDR2 FQGNSA. With 5 bases removed from V and 6 bases from J, the gap between germline ends came to 14 bases. The CDR3 extends over 15 amino acids. The CDR3 DNA is TGTGCCAGCAGCGTGGGGGTGCTGAGTAATTCACCCCTCCACTTT. Its translation is CASSVGVLSNSPLHF.

Here the CDR3 DNA reads TGCAGTGCCGGACCCGGGACTAGCGGGAGGAGCTCCTACAATGAGCAGTTCTTC. This gives the protein CSAGPGTSGRSSYNEQFF. V is TRBV20-1 and J is TRBJ2-1; 15 bases are shared with TRBD2. CDR3 length: 18 residues. The trim removed 6 bases at V and 0 bases at J, leaving 9 bases unmatched. From germline, CDR1 is DFQATT and CDR2 SNEGSKA (reference sequence).

This clonotype was seen ten or more times. This chain links TRBV7-2 with TRBJ2-7; TRBD1 agrees at 9 bases. The V segment lost 6 bases and the J segment 4 bases; nucleotides outside the gene matches: 10. The CDR3 runs 15 residues. Germline V CDR1 and CDR2: SGHTA, FQGNSA. The CDR3 reads CASSRPDRGKYEQYF. DNA for the CDR3: TGTGCCAGCAGTAGACCGGACAGGGGAAAGTACGAGCAGTACTTC.

This clonotype was counted many times. The chain is built from TRBV21-1 and TRBJ1-2; the table gives TRBD1 as D, unverified against the DNA. TRBV21-1 is termed a pseudogene. The CDR3 contains 16 residues. CDR3: CASSKRDRGIGYGYTF. CDR3 in DNA: TGTGCCAGCAGCAAAAGGGACAGGGGAATTGGCTATGGCTACACCTTC.

J is TRBJ2-4 and V is TRBV24-1; possible D gene TRBD1, 6 bases. CDR1 KGHDR and CDR2 SFDVKD come from the germline V gene. Trimming removed 7 bases at V and 4 bases at J, with 13 bases between. This CDR3 is built from 14 residues. The CDR3 bases are TGTGCCACCAGGATACAGGGAAGAAAAAACATTCAGTACTTC. Translating it yields CATRIQGRKNIQYF.

This clonotype was seen repeatedly, ten times or more. J is TRBJ2-3 and V is TRBV29-1, with 9 bases identical to TRBD1. This CDR3 contains 14 residues. The germline gives CDR1 SQVTM, CDR2 ANQGSEA. V lost 5 bases to trimming and J lost 1 base; unmatched junction nucleotides: 4. For the CDR3, the DNA is TGCAGCGTTAACAGGGGGCTGGGCACAGATACGCAGTATTTT. As protein: CSVNRGLGTDTQYF.

This clonotype was counted ten times or more. The gene calls are TRBV12-3 or TRBV12-4 and TRBJ1-1, with D uncertain. This CDR3 is built from 12 residues. Trimming left V 3 bases short and J 7 bases short, with 9 bases between. CDR3 bases: TGTGCCAGCAGTTTGGCGAGGGATGAAGCTTTCTTT. Protein sequence: CASSLARDEAFF.

The chain employs TRBV9 and TRBJ2-1; 11 positions match TRBD1. This CDR3 is 15 amino acids long. Germline V lookup: CDR1 SGDLS, CDR2 YYNGEE. V lost 3 bases and J lost 7; bases outside the gene matches: 6. The CDR3: CASSDGTGGENEQFF. The CDR3 nucleotides read TGTGCCAGCAGCGACGGGACAGGGGGTGAGAATGAGCAGTTCTTC.

The sample holds a few counts of this clonotype. This rearrangement joins TRBV5-1 to TRBJ2-1, with D perhaps TRBD1 or TRBD2 (6 bases each). This CDR3 is built from 14 residues. The germline V gene encodes CDR1 SGHRS and CDR2 YFSETQ. The V end lost 0 bases, the J end lost 7 bases, and 11 bases lay between the germline ends. CDR3 sequence reads: CASSLVPGANEQFF. DNA of the CDR3: TGCGCCAGCAGCTTGGTTCCGGGGGCAAATGAGCAGTTCTTC. Looking up the rest from reference TRBV5-1 and TRBJ2-1 gives the full variable domain: KAGVTQTPRYLIKTRGQQVTLSCSPISGHRSVSWYQQTPGQGLQFLFEYFSETQRNKGNFPGRFSGRQFSNSRSEMNVSTLELGDSALYLCASSLVPGANEQFFGPGTRLTVL.

This chain uses TRBV5-1 with TRBJ2-5; the D gene is possibly TRBD2 (6 bases). CDR1 SGHRS and CDR2 YFSETQ come from the germline V gene. The length of the CDR3 is 13 residues. V was shortened by 5 bases and J by 1 base, with 9 bases between the two germline ends. The CDR3 loop reads CASRWDFQETQYF. The CDR3 DNA follows: TGCGCCAGCAGATGGGACTTCCAAGAGACCCAGTACTTC. Together with reference TRBV5-1 and TRBJ2-5, the CDR3 gives the full variable domain: KAGVTQTPRYLIKTRGQQVTLSCSPISGHRSVSWYQQTPGQGLQFLFEYFSETQRNKGNFPGRFSGRQFSNSRSEMNVSTLELGDSALYLCASRWDFQETQYFGPGTRLLVL.

This clonotype occurred a few times. The chain couples TRBV7-8 to TRBJ2-1, with D hard to call. The CDR3 has 13 residues. Germline V CDR1 and CDR2: SGHVS, FQNEAQ. The V and J ends lost 7 bases and 8 bases respectively, with 15 bases between them. The CDR3 DNA follows: TGTGCCAGCAACGTTGGGGTAGTGCATGAGCAGTTCTTC. It codes for CASNVGVVHEQFF. The whole variable domain, filled in from reference TRBV7-8 and TRBJ2-1, reads GAGVSQSPRYKVAKRGQDVALRCDPISGHVSLFWYQQALGQGPEFLTYFQNEAQLDKSGLPSDRFFAERPEGSVSTLKIQRTQQEDSAVYLCASNVGVVHEQFFGPGTRLTVL.

The chain combines TRBV6-5 with TRBJ2-7, with TRBD1 as a possible D gene (5 bases). The germline V gene has CDR1 MNHEY and CDR2 SVGAGI. This CDR3 is 13 amino acids long. V lost 2 bases and J 2 bases, leaving 7 bases between the germline ends. The CDR3 sequence is CASSYLRAYEQYV. The CDR3 DNA sequence: TGTGCCAGCAGTTACCTCAGGGCCTACGAGCAGTACGTC.

This clonotype occurred many times. The chain uses TRBV29-1 and TRBJ2-6; D gene uncertain. Trimming left V 3 bases short and J 0 bases short, with 3 bases between. Germline V gives CDR1 SQVTM, CDR2 ANQGSEA. The CDR3 spans 13 residues. The CDR3 DNA is TGCAGCGTTGATGTCTCTGGGGCCAACGTCCTGACTTTC. It specifies CSVDVSGANVLTF.

This sequence joins TRBV5-1 and TRBJ2-4; 10 bases line up with TRBD2. V was clipped by 2 bases and J by 8 bases; unmatched bases: 7. Germline V gene data show CDR1 as SGHRS and CDR2 as YFSETQ. This CDR3 spans 15 amino acids. The CDR3 region is CASSFSGGPRDIQYF. For the CDR3, the DNA is TGCGCCAGCAGCTTTAGCGGGGGGCCTAGAGACATTCAGTACTTC.

This chain connects TRBV5-1 to TRBJ2-1; 8 bases are a match to TRBD2. V dropped 2 bases and J dropped 0; count of bases not matched to a gene: 7. There are 17 residues in the CDR3. Germline CDR1 is SGHRS and CDR2 is YFSETQ. Here the CDR3 DNA reads TGCGCCAGCAGCTTTGCGTCCGGGACTAGCTCCTACAATGAGCAGTTCTTC. It specifies CASSFASGTSSYNEQFF. Using reference TRBV5-1 and TRBJ2-1 for the parts outside the CDR3, the full variable domain is KAGVTQTPRYLIKTRGQQVTLSCSPISGHRSVSWYQQTPGQGLQFLFEYFSETQRNKGNFPGRFSGRQFSNSRSEMNVSTLELGDSALYLCASSFASGTSSYNEQFFGPGTRLTVL.

The sample holds a few counts of this clonotype. V usage is TRBV7-6 and J usage is TRBJ2-1; D not resolved. The CDR3 has 14 residues. Per germline, CDR1 SGHVS and CDR2 FNYEAQ. Trimming took off 2 bases at V and 3 bases at J, with 8 bases between the two ends. CDR3 region: CASSLRQNYNEQFF. The CDR3 DNA sequence: TGTGCCAGCAGCTTACGGCAGAACTACAATGAGCAGTTCTTC.

The CDR3 DNA follows: TGTGCCAGCAGTGGCACGGACGGACACCAAGAGACCCAGTACTTC. Residues: CASSGTDGHQETQYF. The V call is TRBV25-1, the J call TRBJ2-5; D unclear. The CDR3 extends over 15 amino acids. Germline values: CDR1 MGHDK, CDR2 SYGVNS. With 4 bases removed from V and 0 bases from J, the gap between germline ends came to 12 bases. Full variable domain (missing parts from reference TRBV25-1 and TRBJ2-5): EADIYQTPRYLVIGTGKKITLECSQTMGHDKMYWYQQDPGMELHLIHYSYGVNSTEKGDLSSESTVSRIRTEHFPLTLESARPSHTSQYLCASSGTDGHQETQYFGPGTRLLVL.

The chain joins TRBV29-1 to TRBJ2-5; 14 bases are shared with TRBD2. The CDR3 has 15 amino acids. Germline assignment: CDR1 SQVTM and CDR2 ANQGSEA. Trimming took 6 bases from V and 4 from J; bases not matched to a gene: 7. The CDR3 sequence is CSVGLAGVVTETQYF. As DNA, the CDR3 is TGCAGCGTGGGACTAGCGGGAGTGGTCACAGAGACCCAGTACTTC.

This clonotype appeared a few times. V usage is TRBV9 and J usage is TRBJ1-3, with D unresolved. This CDR3 has 15 residues. CDR1 and CDR2 (germline): SGDLS, YYNGEE. Trimming shortened V by 3 bases and J by 0 bases, and 10 bases separated the two germline ends. Written as DNA, the CDR3 is TGTGCCAGCAGCGCTACAGCGAGCTCTGGAAACACCATATATTTT. Encoded protein: CASSATASSGNTIYF.

This clonotype was counted only a few times. The chain couples TRBV4-1 to TRBJ2-5; 9 nucleotides match TRBD2. Trimming cost V 2 bases and J 2 bases; bases outside gene matches: 9. This CDR3 contains 17 residues. Germline assignment: CDR1 MGHRA and CDR2 YSYEKL. The CDR3 DNA sequence: TGCGCCAGCAGCCAATGGCCGCCTAGCGGGGCTCAAGAGACCCAGTACTTC. The encoded protein is CASSQWPPSGAQETQYF.

There are a few counts of this clonotype. The rearrangement uses TRBV6-5 and TRBJ2-7; the match to TRBD1 covers 10 bases. This CDR3 spans 14 amino acids. Germline V gene sequence: CDR1 MNHEY, CDR2 SVGAGI. V lost 2 bases to trimming and J lost 7 bases; unmatched junction nucleotides: 5. The CDR3 reads CASSYRGTGAEQYF. CDR3 in DNA: TGTGCCAGCAGTTACCGCGGGACAGGGGCTGAGCAGTACTTC.

The chain employs TRBV15 and TRBJ1-5, with D unclear. V lost 0 bases and J lost 0, with 6 bases in between. CDR3 length: 15 residues. Germline CDR1 and CDR2: LNHNV and YYDKDF (reference sequence). The CDR3 protein is CATSRDRHSNQPQHF. The CDR3 region has the DNA TGTGCCACCAGCAGAGACAGACATAGCAATCAGCCCCAGCATTTT.

This rearrangement joins TRBV20-1 to TRBJ1-5; 12 bases fit TRBD1. The CDR3 is 16 amino acids. Germline CDR1 DFQATT, CDR2 SNEGSKA (reference sequence). Unmatched junction bases numbered 10, after V lost 3 bases and J lost 7 bases. CDR3 residues: CSARARGQGAGQPQHF. For the CDR3, the DNA is TGCAGTGCTAGGGCCCGGGGACAGGGGGCGGGGCAGCCCCAGCATTTT.